Sequencing of this T cell receptor (beta chain) was carried out in a study of cytomegalovirus exposure and HLA in healthy donors (dated by TCRdb to between 2016 and 2019). With respect to the entire study: According to an earlier analysis of 587 of the donors, roughly 180 million T cells yielded 117 million unique TCR beta sequences and around 280 Gb of sequence data. Because of strong linkage in the cohort, roughly five DR-DQ haplotypes were treated as single units for association and clustering. Roughly 300 gigabases of sequencing data and around 85 million unique TCR sequences made up an early release that covered some 640 HLA-typed donors. In a later genetic analysis, genome-wide SNP genotypes for about 65% of the roughly 700 donors were used, and that subset was treated as a discovery cohort. Donor age, sex, ethnicity and CMV serostatus were compiled alongside the repertoire data. Typing coverage differed by locus: A, B, C, DRB1 and DQB1 were typed in roughly 620-630 donors, DQA1 in 522, DPA1 in some 600, and DPB1 in roughly 470. The T cell repertoires of around 670 subjects were profiled by immunosequencing and related to cytomegalovirus serostatus. To study patterns of TCR occurrence, a later analysis re-analyzed previously published TCR beta repertoires from around 670 donors and added high-resolution HLA genotyping. The genetic ancestry cluster associated with self-reported Caucasian donors included around four fifths of the roughly 380 genotyped donors. An earlier analysis of 587 of the donors applied high-throughput TCR beta sequencing to assess whether each TCR beta V gene segment acted as functional or pseudogenic. High-throughput TCR immunosequencing, statistical association of individual TCRs with disease status, and machine learning were combined to predict cytomegalovirus infection status. Every repertoire in the discovery cohort had been generated on one and the same sequencing platform. In addition to the first cohort of roughly 700 subjects, a separate validation cohort of around 110 different subjects was used. The later analysis used no new phenotypic data to find candidate immune exposures, relying instead on TCR beta sequences and their occurrence across donors. Among about 370 genotyped donors of the cohort, an average of approximately 240,000 unique TCR beta nucleotide sequences was sequenced per donor, of which about 18% were non-productive. Both class I and class II loci were covered by HLA typing, at four-digit resolution. The aim of the study was to test whether cataloging public T cell receptors could identify signatures of past pathogen exposure.

What the authors observed across the whole study: The authors suggested that the approach could potentially be extended to other disease states and immunological phenotypes. In a later genetic analysis, a missense DCLRE1C variant was associated with V-gene and J-gene trimming of TCR beta chains, and the association was replicated in an independent cohort. Most CMV-associated TCR beta chains appeared to be HLA-restricted in a later analysis, and the HLA associations seemed to be driven largely by CMV exposure. A further reported finding was that TCR beta sequences accurately predicted the HLA-A and HLA-B alleles for most subjects in the first cohort. Linkage disequilibrium might explain the correlated functional status among segregating V segments, but an unknown experimental factor could not be excluded. The earlier analysis of almost 600 of the donors excluded roughly 17 rarely observed V segments, including chromosome 9 orphons, because counts were too low. In both the original and validation cohorts, the classifier was reported to diagnose cytomegalovirus status with high specificity and sensitivity. Assigning TCR associations to individual alleles was difficult when HLA alleles, especially DR and DQ, strongly co-occurred. In a later analysis, HLA-associated TCR beta chains showed more clonal expansion and lower generation probabilities than non-associated chains that were equally common. In an earlier analysis of more than 450 of the donors, most TCR beta V segments were observed in productive rearrangements about 90% or about 30% of the time, broadly matching IMGT annotations. Some IMGT-functional V segments, including TRBV6-2 and TRBV6-3, could not be told apart with the 87-base-pair reads, so those segments were excluded. Three of the identified cytomegalovirus-associated TCR beta chains were confirmed in vitro to be specific for cytomegalovirus antigens. Across donors, most TCR sequences were observed very rarely, whereas some public TCRs were present in many individuals. Because some donors lacked HLA typing at each locus, the association tests relied only on the typed subset. A group of highly shared sequence variants was considered likely to be a technical artifact of the sequencing pipeline. Specific HLA alleles were associated with 15,000 to 20,000 TCR beta sequences at a false discovery rate of 0.05 in a later analysis. Sequencing depth was assumed to be roughly uniform across donors in the presence/absence analyses, though that assumption may not hold. A later genetic analysis reported fewer N-insertions in productive TCRs among donors in an Asian-associated ancestry cluster than the approximately 670-donor mean. In a later analysis, TCR association rates were found to vary across HLA loci, with the most associated TCRs seen for DRB1 alleles and the fewest for HLA-C alleles. A later analysis reported that several top co-occurrence clusters appeared linked to parvovirus B19, influenza, CMV and Epstein-Barr virus. For the cohort, immune exposure information was limited to CMV serostatus. The cohort was sequenced for TCR beta chains only, and without alpha or paired-chain data the features that could be detected were limited. In the study, roughly 160 TCR beta chains were listed as associated with cytomegalovirus.

From its cysteine to its phenylalanine, the CDR3 spans 11 amino acids. Only the CDR3 part of the read is kept: 33 bases, read in frame from the first base. Trimming takes 4 bases from V and 7 bases from J, and the germline ends sit 8 bases apart. Taken from the germline V gene, the CDR1 and CDR2 loops are MNHNS and SASEGT. About this clone: The antigen it recognizes is unknown. Base qualities are not recorded, but no much larger clone differs from it by a single base.

The cohort comprised under 700 healthy bone marrow donors. At the time of sampling, every cohort member was nominally healthy, though immune exposures that went unrecorded were likely present. The donor was CMV seronegative and belonged to the group of around 400 seronegative cohort members. Each donor provided a peripheral blood sample, and peripheral blood mononuclear cells were used for TCR beta sequencing. Genomic DNA was extracted from the blood cell samples with the Qiagen DNeasy Blood Extraction Kit. Preparation of the library involved the immunoSEQ multiplex PCR assay. A mixture of 60 forward primers for TCR Vbeta segments and 13 reverse primers for TCR Jbeta segments was used in the multiplex PCR. The CDR3 region of rearranged TCR beta genes was amplified from genomic DNA by a multiplex PCR assay. The Illumina HiSeq System was used to sequence the amplified TCR beta libraries as 87-base-pair reads. Concerning the study's data processing: Across the 500 to 700 repertoires, a later analysis counted around 80 million unique TCR beta chains, roughly 11 million of which were shared by at least two donors. To remove PCR and sequencing errors, raw reads were error-corrected and collapsed into unique sequences using a nearest-neighbor algorithm that merged closely related sequences. V, D and J gene segments were assigned by aligning CDR3 sequences to IMGT reference sequences. For a sequence to be retained, at least a six-nucleotide match to both a V gene segment and a J gene segment was required. A rearrangement was called productive if the CDR3 had no stop codons and remained in frame with V and J, and every other rearrangement was called non-productive. Following IMGT convention, CDR3 was defined as the stretch from the second conserved V-encoded cysteine up to the conserved J-encoded phenylalanine. The earlier analysis of 450 to 750 of the donors excluded any sequence lacking an unambiguous match to a single V gene segment. In an earlier analysis of 587 of the donors, V segments were called functional above 56.7% productive rearrangements and were called segregating when the between-donor standard deviation exceeded 5%. A statistical classification framework was built for diagnosing cytomegalovirus status from the catalog of TCR beta chain sequences. A later analysis assigned V and J genes by comparing TCR nucleotide sequences with IMGT/GENE-DB human TR gene sequences. In a later analysis, CDR3 sequences and most-parsimonious VDJ recombination scenarios were assigned using the TCRdist pipeline. A later analysis defined each TCR beta chain by its CDR3 amino acid sequence plus V-gene family, and excluded reads lacking a unique V-gene family. In a later analysis, 450 to 600 highly shared, low-generation-probability nucleotide sequences were removed to address suspected cross-contamination and a sequencing artifact. A later analysis calculated a clonal expansion index for each public chain from normalized within-repertoire ranks of inferred template counts. In a later analysis, generation probabilities were computed with a VDJ recombination model fitted to out-of-frame rearrangements, and the resulting probabilities were checked against IGoR. In a later analysis, TCR-TCR, TCR-HLA and TCR-CMV co-occurrence was scored with hypergeometric tests, and a repertoire-size bias correction was applied to TCR pairs. False discovery rates were estimated in a later analysis by permuting HLA or CMV assignments 20 times. In a later analysis, co-occurring TCRs were grouped with DBSCAN, and TCRdist sequence similarity was added when clustering was performed within HLA-allele-positive subsets. Repertoires with fewer than 30,000 or more than 120,000 public chains were left out of co-occurrence clustering, as were roughly five repertoires with anomalous nucleotide sharing. TCRdb's version of the immuneACCESS table is confined to in-frame rearrangements and falls short of the full clone set. An unresolved V gene accounts for under half of the shortfall where checked; the remainder is of unknown origin. That table supplies the V and J calls and clone size; D and trimming were determined from the DNA. The sample has some 80,000 clones on record, around 82% of them singletons. The ten top clones hold more than 2.5% of the sample.

Recombination connected TRBV6-1 to TRBJ2-7; the D segment cannot be called with confidence. Material: PBMCs. The sequence was collected from a man aged 50 to 59 in good health and CMV-seronegative. The CDR3 amino acid sequence is: CASSGPREQYF. The DNA sequence follows: TGTGCCAGCAGTGGCCCCCGGGAGCAGTACTTC.